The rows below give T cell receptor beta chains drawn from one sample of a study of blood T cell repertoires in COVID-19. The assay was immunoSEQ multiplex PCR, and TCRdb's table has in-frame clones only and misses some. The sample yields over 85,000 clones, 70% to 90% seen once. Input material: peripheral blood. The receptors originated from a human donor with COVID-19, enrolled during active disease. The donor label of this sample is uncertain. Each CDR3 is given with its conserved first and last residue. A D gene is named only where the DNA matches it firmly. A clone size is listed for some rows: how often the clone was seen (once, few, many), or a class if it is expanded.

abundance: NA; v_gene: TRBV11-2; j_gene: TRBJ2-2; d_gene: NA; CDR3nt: TGTGCCAGCAGCTTAGGAACGGGACTCGCGAACACCGGGGAGCTGTTTTTT; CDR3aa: CASSLGTGLANTGELFF
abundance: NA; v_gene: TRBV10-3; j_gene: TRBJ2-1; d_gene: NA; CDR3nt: TGTGCCATCAGCTCAGGGAATGAGCAGTTCTTC; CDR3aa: CAISSGNEQFF
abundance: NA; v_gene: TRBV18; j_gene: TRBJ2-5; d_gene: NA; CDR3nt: TGTGCCAGCTCACCCCAGAACAGCCAAGAGACCCAGTACTTC; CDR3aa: CASSPQNSQETQYF
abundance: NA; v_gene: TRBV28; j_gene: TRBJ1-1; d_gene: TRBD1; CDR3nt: TGTGCCAGCAGTTTAGGGACAGGCCGGGGCGAAGCTTTCTTT; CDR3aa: CASSLGTGRGEAFF
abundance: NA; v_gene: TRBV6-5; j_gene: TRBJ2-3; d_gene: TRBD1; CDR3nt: TGTGCCAGCGACCGGGACAGGGCTACAGATACGCAGTATTTT; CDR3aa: CASDRDRATDTQYF
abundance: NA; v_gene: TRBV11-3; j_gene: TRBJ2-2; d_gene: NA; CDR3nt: TGTGCCAGCAGCTCTTATGACACCGGGGAGCTGTTTTTT; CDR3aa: CASSSYDTGELFF
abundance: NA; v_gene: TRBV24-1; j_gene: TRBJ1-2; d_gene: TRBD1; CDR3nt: TGTGCCACCAGTGGGACAGGGGGACGCTACACCTTC; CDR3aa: CATSGTGGRYTF
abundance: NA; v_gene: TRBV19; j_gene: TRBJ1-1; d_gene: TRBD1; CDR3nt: TGTGCCAGTAGTACAGGGGGCGGCACTGAAGCTTTCTTT; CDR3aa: CASSTGGGTEAFF
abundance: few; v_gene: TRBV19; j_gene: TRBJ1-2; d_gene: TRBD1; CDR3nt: TGTGCCAGTAGTATCCAGGGGGCGCGGAATGGCTACACCTTC; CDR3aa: CASSIQGARNGYTF
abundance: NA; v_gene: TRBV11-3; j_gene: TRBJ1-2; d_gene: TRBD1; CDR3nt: TGTGCCAGCAGCTTGGACAGGGACTATGGCTACACCTTC; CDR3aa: CASSLDRDYGYTF
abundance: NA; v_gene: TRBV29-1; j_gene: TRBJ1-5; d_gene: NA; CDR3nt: TGCAGCGTTGTGGAGAGGGCGGGGGGCAATCAGCCCCAGCATTTT; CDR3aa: CSVVERAGGNQPQHF
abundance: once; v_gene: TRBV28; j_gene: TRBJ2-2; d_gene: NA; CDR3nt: TGTGCCAGCAGTTTAGGTGGCAGGGTATCCGCCGGGGAGCTGTTTTTT; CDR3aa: CASSLGGRVSAGELFF
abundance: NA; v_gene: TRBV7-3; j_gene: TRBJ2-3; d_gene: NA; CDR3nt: TGTGCCAGCAGCTCGACAAGGGAGGACACCGTTCCCCATTTT; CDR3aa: CASSSTREDTVPHF
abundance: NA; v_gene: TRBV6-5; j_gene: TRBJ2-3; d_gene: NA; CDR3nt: TGTGCCAGCAGTTACGGCGCGGGGCTCACAGATACGCAGTATTTT; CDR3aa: CASSYGAGLTDTQYF
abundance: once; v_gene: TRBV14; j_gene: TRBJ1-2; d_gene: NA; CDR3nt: TGTGCCAGCAGCCCGCCGGCAGGCACTAACTATGGCTACACCTTC; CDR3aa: CASSPPAGTNYGYTF
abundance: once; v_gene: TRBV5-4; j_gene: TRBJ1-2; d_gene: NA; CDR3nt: TGTGCCAGCAGCTTTACAGGGAATAGAGGCTACACCTTC; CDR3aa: CASSFTGNRGYTF
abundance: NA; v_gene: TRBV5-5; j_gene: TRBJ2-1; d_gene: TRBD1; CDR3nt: TGTGCCAGCAGCGTCCAGGACAGGGGCTACAATGAGCAGTTCTTC; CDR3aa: CASSVQDRGYNEQFF
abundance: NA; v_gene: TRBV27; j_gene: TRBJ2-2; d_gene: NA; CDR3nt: TGTGCCAGCAGTTTATCCTACAGGGGAGGTCGGTACACCGGGGAGCTGTTTTTT; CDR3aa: CASSLSYRGGRYTGELFF
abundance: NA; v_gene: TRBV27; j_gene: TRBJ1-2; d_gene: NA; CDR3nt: TGTGCCAGCAGTCGATCCTTAGCTAACTATGGCTACACCTTC; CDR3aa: CASSRSLANYGYTF
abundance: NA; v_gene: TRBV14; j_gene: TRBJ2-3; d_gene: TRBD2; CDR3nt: TGTGCCAGCAGCCAAGCAGGACTAGCGGGGGGGAGACCTAGCACAGATACGCAGTATTTT; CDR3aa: CASSQAGLAGGRPSTDTQYF
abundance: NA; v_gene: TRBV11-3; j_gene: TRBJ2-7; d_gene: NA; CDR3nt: TGTGCCAGCAGCCTTGGGCCGCGGGACGAGCAGTACTTC; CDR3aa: CASSLGPRDEQYF
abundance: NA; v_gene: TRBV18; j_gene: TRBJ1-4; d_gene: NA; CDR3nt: TGTGCCAGCTCACCATCCCCCCCGGGGGGAGATAATGAAAAACTGTTTTTT; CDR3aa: CASSPSPPGGDNEKLFF
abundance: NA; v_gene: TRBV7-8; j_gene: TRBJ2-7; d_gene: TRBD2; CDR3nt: TGTGCCAGCAGCTACACTAGCGGGAGTTGGGAGCAGTACTTC; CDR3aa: CASSYTSGSWEQYF
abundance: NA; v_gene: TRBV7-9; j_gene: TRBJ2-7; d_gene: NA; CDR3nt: TGTGCCAGCAGCTTAGAGCGGGAGCAGTACTTC; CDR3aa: CASSLEREQYF
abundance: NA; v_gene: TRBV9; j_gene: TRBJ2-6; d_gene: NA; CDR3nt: TGTGCCAGCAGCGTAGATTTTAGGTGGGACAATGGGGCCAACGTCCTGACTTTC; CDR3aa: CASSVDFRWDNGANVLTF
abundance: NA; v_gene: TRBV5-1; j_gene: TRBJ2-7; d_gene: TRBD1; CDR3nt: TGCGCCAGCAGCTTGGCCGTGGACAGGCGGGACGAGCAGTACTTC; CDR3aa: CASSLAVDRRDEQYF
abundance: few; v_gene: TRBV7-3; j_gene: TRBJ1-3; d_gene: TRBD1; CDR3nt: TGTGCCAGCAGACAGGGGGCCGAAAACACCATATATTTT; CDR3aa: CASRQGAENTIYF
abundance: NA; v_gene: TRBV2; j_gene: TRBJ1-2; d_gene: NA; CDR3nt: TGTGCCAGCAGTGCCCTCGGCGGAGGGGAGGATGGCTACACCTTC; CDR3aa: CASSALGGGEDGYTF
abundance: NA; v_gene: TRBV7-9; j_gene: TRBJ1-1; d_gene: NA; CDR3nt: TGTGCCAGCAGCTTGATGGGGCTCAACCTGAACACTGAAGCTTTCTTT; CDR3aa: CASSLMGLNLNTEAFF
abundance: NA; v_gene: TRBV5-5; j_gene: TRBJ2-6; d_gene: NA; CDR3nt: TGTGCCAGCAGCTCCCGTGGGCGGGGCTCGGGGGCCAACGTCCTGACTTTC; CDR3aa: CASSSRGRGSGANVLTF
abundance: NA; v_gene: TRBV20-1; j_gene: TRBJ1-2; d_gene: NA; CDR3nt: TGCAGTGCTAGTCGATTAGCAGAGGCCTATGGCTACACCTTC; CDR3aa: CSASRLAEAYGYTF
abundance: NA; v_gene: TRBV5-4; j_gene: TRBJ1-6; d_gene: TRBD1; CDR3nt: TGTGCCAGCAGCCTGGGACAGCTTAATTCACCCCTCCACTTT; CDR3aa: CASSLGQLNSPLHF
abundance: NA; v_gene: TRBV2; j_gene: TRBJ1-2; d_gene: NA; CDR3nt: TGTGCCAGCAGTCCCACTCGGGGTAACTATGGCTACACCTTC; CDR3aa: CASSPTRGNYGYTF
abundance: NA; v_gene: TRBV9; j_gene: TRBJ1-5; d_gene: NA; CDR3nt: TGTGCCAGCAGCGTCGGGGGAGGGGATCAGCCCCAGCATTTT; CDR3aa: CASSVGGGDQPQHF
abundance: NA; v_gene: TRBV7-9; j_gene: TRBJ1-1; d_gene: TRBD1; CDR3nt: TGTGCCAGCAGCTCACAGGGGGAGAGCACTGAAGCTTTCTTT; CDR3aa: CASSSQGESTEAFF
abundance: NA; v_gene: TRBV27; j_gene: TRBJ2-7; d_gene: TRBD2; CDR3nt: TGTGCCAGCAGTCCCTGGACTAGCGGAAAGGGATACGAGCAGTACTTC; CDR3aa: CASSPWTSGKGYEQYF
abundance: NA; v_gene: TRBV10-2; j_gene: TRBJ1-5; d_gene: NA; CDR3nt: TGCGCCAGCAGGGCTACAGGGTACAATCAGCCCCAGCATTTT; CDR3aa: CASRATGYNQPQHF
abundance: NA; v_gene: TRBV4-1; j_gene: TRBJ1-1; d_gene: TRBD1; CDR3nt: TGCGCCAGCAGACCATCGACAGGGGAAATAGCTGAAGCTTTCTTT; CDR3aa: CASRPSTGEIAEAFF
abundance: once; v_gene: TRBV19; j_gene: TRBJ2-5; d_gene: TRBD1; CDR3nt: TGTGCCAGTAGCCTCGGGACAGTGGACCAAGAGACCCAGTACTTC; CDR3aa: CASSLGTVDQETQYF
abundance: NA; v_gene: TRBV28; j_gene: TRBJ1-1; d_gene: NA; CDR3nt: TGTGCCACCAAACGGGAGGGGGTCAGAGTTGAAGCTTTCTTT; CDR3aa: CATKREGVRVEAFF
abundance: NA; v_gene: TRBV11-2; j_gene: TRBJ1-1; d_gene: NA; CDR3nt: TGTGCCAGCAGCTCAAACAGGGATGCTGAAGCTTTCTTT; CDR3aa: CASSSNRDAEAFF
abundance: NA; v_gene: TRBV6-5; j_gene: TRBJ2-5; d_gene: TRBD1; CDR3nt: TGTGCCAGCAGTTACCTAGACAGGGGGGGAGAGACCCAGTACTTC; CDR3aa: CASSYLDRGGETQYF
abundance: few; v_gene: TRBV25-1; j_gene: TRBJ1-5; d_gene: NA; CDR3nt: TGTGCCAGCACTATCCTAGGGGATAGTCAGCCCCAGCATTTT; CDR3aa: CASTILGDSQPQHF
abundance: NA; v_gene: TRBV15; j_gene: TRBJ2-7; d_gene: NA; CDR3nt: TGTGCCACCAGCAGAGATCTGGCGGGGCAGAGCTCCTACGAGCAGTACTTC; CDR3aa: CATSRDLAGQSSYEQYF
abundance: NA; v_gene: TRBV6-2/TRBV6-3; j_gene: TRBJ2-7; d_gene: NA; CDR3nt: TGTGCCAGCAGCCAGACTGCCTACGAGCAGTACTTC; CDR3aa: CASSQTAYEQYF
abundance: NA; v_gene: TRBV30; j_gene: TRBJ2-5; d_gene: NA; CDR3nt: TGTGCCTGGAGGCCCAGGGAGACCCAGTACTTC; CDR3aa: CAWRPRETQYF
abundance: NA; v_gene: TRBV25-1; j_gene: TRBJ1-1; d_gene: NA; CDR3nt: TGTGCCAGCAGTGGATGGGGGGAGAACACTGAAGCTTTCTTT; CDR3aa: CASSGWGENTEAFF
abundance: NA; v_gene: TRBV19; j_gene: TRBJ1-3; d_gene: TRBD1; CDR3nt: TGTGCCAGTAGCATCTCCGGGACAGCTGGAAACACCATATATTTT; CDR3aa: CASSISGTAGNTIYF
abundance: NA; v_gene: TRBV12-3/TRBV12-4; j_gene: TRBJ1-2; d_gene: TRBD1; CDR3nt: TGTGCCAGCAGTCCTACAGGGGGCTATGGCTACACCTTC; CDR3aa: CASSPTGGYGYTF
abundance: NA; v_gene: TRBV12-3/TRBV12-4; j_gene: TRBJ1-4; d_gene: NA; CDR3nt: TGTGCCAGCAGTTTAAACGGTGAAAAACTGTTTTTT; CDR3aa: CASSLNGEKLFF
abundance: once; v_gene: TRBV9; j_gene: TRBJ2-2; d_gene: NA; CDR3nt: TGTGCCAGCAGCGTAGGAGCCACCGGGGAGCTGTTTTTT; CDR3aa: CASSVGATGELFF
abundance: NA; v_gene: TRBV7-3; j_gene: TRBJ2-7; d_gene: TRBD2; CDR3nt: TGTGCCAGCAGCTTAGGGCCTAGCGGGAGGACGAACTCCTACGAGCAGTACTTC; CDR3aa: CASSLGPSGRTNSYEQYF
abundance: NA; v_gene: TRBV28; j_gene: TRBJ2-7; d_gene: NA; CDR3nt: TGTGCCAGCAGTGTTCGGGAATACGAGCAGTACTTC; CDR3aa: CASSVREYEQYF